This T cell receptor (beta chain) derives from a study of cytomegalovirus exposure and HLA in healthy donors. Study-level results: Follow-up analysis later connected one missense variant in DCLRE1C with trimming of TCR beta V- and J-genes. About 90% or about 30% of the time was how often most TCR beta V segments were productive, according to an earlier analysis. In a later analysis, donors in an Asian-associated ancestry cluster reportedly had fewer N-insertions in productive TCRs than the cohort mean.

V was clipped by 8 bases and J by 5 bases, with 21 bases between them. CDR3 length: 15 residues. Germline-derived CDR1 and CDR2 are MNHEY and SMNVEV (reference sequence). Note on this clone: Its antigen is unknown.

The PCR employed 60 Vbeta primers together with 13 Jbeta primers. The method was immunoSEQ multiplex PCR; TCRdb's version includes in-frame clones alone and lacks a portion of them. Of some 170,000 clones listed, over 60% are singletons. The V and J genes are TRBV27 and TRBJ1-2, with D possibly matching TRBD1 (5 bases). The sequenced sample consisted of PBMCs. The TCR was taken from a young woman in good health and CMV-seronegative. The CDR3, as DNA: TGTGCCAGCGCCGAGGGGCAGGGACTTGAATATGGCTACACCTTC. It is translated as CASAEGQGLEYGYTF.